The following is a T cell receptor (beta chain) sequence with its context. Its antigen is not known. This sample stems from a study of T cells in Graves' hyperthyroidism and ophthalmopathy. About the research overall: The initial diagnosis was the point when peripheral blood was collected, ahead of any treatment. General study results and limits: Blood held most thyroid clonotypes expanded above 0.001 frequency.

RNA transcripts gave rise to amplified TCR beta CDR3 regions. First-round RT-PCR with HTBI primers amplified the TCR CDR3 region. TCRdb re-called the multiplex PCR reads through MiXCR, storing one row per CDR3 protein. Of nearly 750,000 distinct CDR3 sequences detected, 35% appear once; the ten largest clones hold around 32%. No progression to ophthalmopathy during 18 months of follow-up defined stable disease. The sequence came from a woman aged 40 to 49 with Graves' hyperthyroidism. The sequencing sample was made of blood.

The CDR3 coding sequence is TGCGCCAGCAGCCAACCGAACAGGGGGACCTACGAGCAGTACTTC. Translating gives CASSQPNRGTYEQYF. The chain carries TRBV4-3 and TRBJ2-7, with 8 nucleotides matching TRBD1. The CDR3 runs to 15 residues. The germline CDR1 and CDR2 sequences are LGHNA and YSLEER. Germline trimming cut 2 bases from V and 2 bases from J; bases unmatched to any gene: 5.